Below, 10 T cell receptor beta chains from the same sample are listed, as sequenced in a study of cytomegalovirus exposure and HLA in healthy donors. PCR involved 60 Vbeta and 13 Jbeta primers. Assay: immunoSEQ multiplex PCR; the TCRdb copy retains only in-frame clones and omits some. The sample includes hundreds of thousands of clones, roughly 85% of them seen just once. The sequencing sample was made of PBMCs. The receptors were sampled from a male donor in good health and CMV-seronegative.

The V and J genes are TRBV6-6 and TRBJ2-7, with D uncertain. Germline assignment: CDR1 MNHNY and CDR2 SVGAGI (reference sequence). The CDR3 contains 9 residues. V lost 8 bases and J lost 5, with 4 bases in between. The CDR3 DNA sequence: TGTGCCAGCGGGCACGAGCAGTACTTC. This encodes CASGHEQYF.

The chain recombines TRBV11-2 with TRBJ2-4; tentatively, D is TRBD2 (6 bases). Germline V gene sequence: CDR1 SGHAT, CDR2 FQNNGV. V lost 0 bases to trimming and J lost 6 bases, with 12 bases between them. The CDR3 covers 15 residues. This CDR3 reads CASSLEVAGINIQYF. The CDR3 region has the DNA TGTGCCAGCAGCTTAGAAGTGGCGGGGATAAACATTCAGTACTTC.

This chain uses TRBV5-1 with TRBJ2-1, with a weak D call TRBD2 (6 bases). The CDR3 is 15 amino acids. Trimming left V 0 bases short and J 10 bases short, with 17 bases between. Germline loops: CDR1 SGHRS, CDR2 YFSETQ. The chain's CDR3 is CASSLAPGLILEQFF. As DNA, the CDR3 is TGCGCCAGCAGCTTGGCCCCCGGACTAATACTAGAGCAGTTCTTC.

In regard to this clone: The same CDR3 arises from other DNA sequences in this sample as well. V and J are TRBV19 and TRBJ1-1, with D uncertain. Trimming removed 5 bases at V and 0 bases at J, with 7 bases between. Germline-derived CDR1 and CDR2 are LNHDA and SQIVND (reference sequence). CDR3 length: 13 residues. The CDR3 region is CASSPPLNTEAFF. In nucleotides, the CDR3 is TGTGCCAGTAGTCCCCCGTTGAACACTGAAGCTTTCTTT.

CDR3 protein: CASSIVGAGDADTQYF. Here the CDR3 DNA reads TGTGCCAGTAGTATAGTTGGGGCAGGGGATGCAGATACGCAGTATTTT. The chain carries TRBV19 and TRBJ2-3, with a tentative D call TRBD1 (6 bases). Germline CDR1 LNHDA, CDR2 SQIVND (reference sequence). Trimming stripped 1 base from V and 4 bases from J, with 15 bases between. The CDR3 covers 16 residues.

The CDR3 loop is CASSVVAVDNEQFF. Written as DNA, the CDR3 is TGTGCCAGCAGCGTAGTAGCGGTCGACAATGAGCAGTTCTTC. The genes are TRBV9 and TRBJ2-1, with D perhaps TRBD2 (6 bases). There are 14 residues in the CDR3. Germline V gene data show CDR1 as SGDLS and CDR2 as YYNGEE. The V and J ends lost 0 bases and 5 bases respectively, with 9 bases between them. The full variable domain, in which reference TRBV9 and TRBJ2-1 provide the parts outside the CDR3, is DSGVTQTPKHLITATGQRVTLRCSPRSGDLSVYWYQQSLDQGLQFLIQYYNGEERAKGNILERFSAQQFPDLHSELNLSSLELGDSALYFCASSVVAVDNEQFFGPGTRLTVL.

The chain recombines TRBV25-1 with TRBJ1-2, with 9 nucleotides matching TRBD1. V lost 1 base to trimming and J lost 6 bases; unmatched junction nucleotides: 6. This CDR3 is 15 amino acids long. The germline CDR1 and CDR2 sequences are MGHDK and SYGVNS. CDR3 residues: CASSESHRGPDGYTF. CDR3 nucleotides: TGTGCCAGCAGTGAATCCCACAGGGGGCCAGATGGCTACACCTTC.

The chain links TRBV9 to TRBJ2-3; a possible D gene is TRBD2 (6 bases). Trimming stripped 7 bases from V and 4 bases from J, with 16 bases between. Germline lookup yields CDR1 SGDLS and CDR2 YYNGEE. The CDR3 has 14 residues. In DNA form, the CDR3 reads TGTGCCAGCTCCCGGGAGACCCGTCCAGATACGCAGTATTTT. Translation gives CASSRETRPDTQYF.

This chain connects TRBV7-9 to TRBJ2-7; D may be TRBD1 (6 bases). The CDR3 is made up of 14 amino acids. Germline assignment: CDR1 SEHNR and CDR2 FQNEAQ (reference sequence). The V end was cut by 5 bases, the J end by 7 bases, with 18 bases between. This CDR3 reads CASSAPGQGREQYF. For the CDR3, the DNA is TGTGCCAGCAGCGCGCCGGGACAAGGACGGGAGCAGTACTTC. Variable domain in full (rest from reference TRBV7-9 and TRBJ2-7): DTGVSQNPRHKITKRGQNVTFRCDPISEHNRLYWYRQTLGQGPEFLTYFQNEAQLEKSRLLSDRFSAERPKGSFSTLEIQRTEQGDSAMYLCASSAPGQGREQYFGPGTRLTVT.

V is TRBV5-1 and J is TRBJ1-1; D perhaps matches TRBD1 (5 bases). Germline V gene data show CDR1 as SGHRS and CDR2 as YFSETQ. V lost 8 bases, J lost 1 base, and 15 bases lay in between. This CDR3 is built from 14 residues. Written as DNA, the CDR3 is TGCGCCAGTTTTCCAGATACAGGGAACACTGAAGCTTTCTTT. It is translated as CASFPDTGNTEAFF.